This T cell receptor beta chain comes out of a study of chemoradiotherapy in HPV16-positive cancers. Per germline, CDR1 SGDLS and CDR2 YYNGEE. Deletions cut 3 bases from V and 0 bases from J, with 12 bases between. The CDR3 contains 15 residues. Whole-study findings and limits: Candidate HPV-specific clones and E7-related TCR motifs grew in tumor during treatment.

Method: immunoSEQ multiplex PCR; TCRdb's copy keeps in-frame clones and lacks some. The data hold fewer than 7,500 clones, with 80% to 95% observed a single time. With regard to this clone: Antigen specificity is unknown.

The source material was blood, sampled from a patient who underwent chemoradiotherapy. This clonotype was sampled from a human donor with HPV-associated anogenital cancer. The rearrangement joins TRBV9 to TRBJ2-5; the D is unclear. This chain's CDR3 is CASSGTTNYQETQYF. The CDR3 DNA follows: TGTGCCAGCAGCGGGACCACAAACTACCAAGAGACCCAGTACTTC.